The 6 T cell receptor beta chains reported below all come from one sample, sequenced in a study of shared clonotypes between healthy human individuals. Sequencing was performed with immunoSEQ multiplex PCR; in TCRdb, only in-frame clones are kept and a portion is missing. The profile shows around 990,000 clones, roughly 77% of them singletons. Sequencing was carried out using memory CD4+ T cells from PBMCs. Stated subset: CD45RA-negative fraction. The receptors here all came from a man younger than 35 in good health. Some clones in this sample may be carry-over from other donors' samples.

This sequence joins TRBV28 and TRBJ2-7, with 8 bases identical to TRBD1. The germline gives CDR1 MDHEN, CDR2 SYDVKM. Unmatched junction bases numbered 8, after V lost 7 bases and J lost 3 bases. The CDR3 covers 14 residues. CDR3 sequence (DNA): TGTGCCAGCACGACCGGGACAGGACTCTACGAGCAGTACTTC. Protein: CASTTGTGLYEQYF.

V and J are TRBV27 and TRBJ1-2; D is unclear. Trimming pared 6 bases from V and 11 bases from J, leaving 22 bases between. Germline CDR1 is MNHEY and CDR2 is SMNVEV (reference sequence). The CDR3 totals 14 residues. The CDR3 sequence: CASRPAAGPRKYTF. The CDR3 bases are TGTGCCAGCAGACCGGCGGCAGGCCCGCGGAAGTACACCTTC.

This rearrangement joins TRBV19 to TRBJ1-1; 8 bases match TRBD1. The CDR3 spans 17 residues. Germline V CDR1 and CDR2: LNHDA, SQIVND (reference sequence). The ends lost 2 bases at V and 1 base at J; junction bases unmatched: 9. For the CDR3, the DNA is TGTGCCAGTAGTATAACCGCACGGACAGGGAGGAACACTGAAGCTTTCTTT. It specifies CASSITARTGRNTEAFF.

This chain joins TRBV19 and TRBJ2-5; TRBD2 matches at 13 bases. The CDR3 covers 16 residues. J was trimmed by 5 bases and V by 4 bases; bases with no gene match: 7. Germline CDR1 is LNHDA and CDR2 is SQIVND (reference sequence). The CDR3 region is CASSTRTSGRVETQYF. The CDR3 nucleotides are TGTGCCAGTAGTACACGGACTAGCGGGAGAGTGGAGACCCAGTACTTC.

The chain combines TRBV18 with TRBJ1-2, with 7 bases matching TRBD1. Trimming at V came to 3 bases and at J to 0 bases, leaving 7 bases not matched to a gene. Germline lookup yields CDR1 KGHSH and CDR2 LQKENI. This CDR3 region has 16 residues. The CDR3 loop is CASSPQQGNTNYGYTF. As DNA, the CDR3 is TGTGCCAGCTCACCCCAACAGGGGAATACTAACTATGGCTACACCTTC. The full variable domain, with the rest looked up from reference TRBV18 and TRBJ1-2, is NAGVMQNPRHLVRRRGQEARLRCSPMKGHSHVYWYRQLPEEGLKFMVYLQKENIIDESGMPKERFSAEFPKEGPSILRIQQVVRGDSAAYFCASSPQQGNTNYGYTFGSGTRLTVV.

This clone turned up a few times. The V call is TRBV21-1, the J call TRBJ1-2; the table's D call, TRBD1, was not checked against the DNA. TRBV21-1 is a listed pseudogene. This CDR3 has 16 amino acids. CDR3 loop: CASRGTGKGANYGYTF. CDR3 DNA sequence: TGTGCCAGCAGGGGGACAGGGAAAGGTGCTAACTATGGCTACACCTTC.